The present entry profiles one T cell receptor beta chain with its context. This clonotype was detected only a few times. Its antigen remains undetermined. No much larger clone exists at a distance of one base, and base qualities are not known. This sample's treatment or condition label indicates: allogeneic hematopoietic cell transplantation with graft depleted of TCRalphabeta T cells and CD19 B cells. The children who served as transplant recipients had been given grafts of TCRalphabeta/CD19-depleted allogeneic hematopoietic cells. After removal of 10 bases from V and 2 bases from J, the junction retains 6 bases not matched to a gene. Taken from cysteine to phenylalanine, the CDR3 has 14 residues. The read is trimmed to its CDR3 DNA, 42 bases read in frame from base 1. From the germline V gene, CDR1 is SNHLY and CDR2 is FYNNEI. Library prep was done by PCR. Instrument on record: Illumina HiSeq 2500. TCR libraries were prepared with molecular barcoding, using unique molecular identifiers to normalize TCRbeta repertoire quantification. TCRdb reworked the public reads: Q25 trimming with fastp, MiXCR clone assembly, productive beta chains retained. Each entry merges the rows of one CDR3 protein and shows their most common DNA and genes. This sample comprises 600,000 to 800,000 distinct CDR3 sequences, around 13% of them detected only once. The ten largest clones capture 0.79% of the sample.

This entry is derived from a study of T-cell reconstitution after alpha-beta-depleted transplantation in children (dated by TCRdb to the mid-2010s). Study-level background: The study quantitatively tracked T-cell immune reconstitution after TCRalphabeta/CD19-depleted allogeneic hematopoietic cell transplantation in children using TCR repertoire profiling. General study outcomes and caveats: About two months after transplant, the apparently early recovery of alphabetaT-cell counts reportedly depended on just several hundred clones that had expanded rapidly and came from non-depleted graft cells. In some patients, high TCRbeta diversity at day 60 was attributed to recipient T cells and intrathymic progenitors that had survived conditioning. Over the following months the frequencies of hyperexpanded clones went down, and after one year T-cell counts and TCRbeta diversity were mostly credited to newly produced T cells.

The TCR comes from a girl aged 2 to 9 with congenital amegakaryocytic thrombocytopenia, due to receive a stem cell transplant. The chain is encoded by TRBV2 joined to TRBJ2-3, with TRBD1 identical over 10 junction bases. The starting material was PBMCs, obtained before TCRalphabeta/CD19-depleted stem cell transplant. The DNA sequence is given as TGTGCCACTGGACAGGGGGAAAACACAGATACGCAGTATTTT. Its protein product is CATGQGENTDTQYF.